This T cell receptor beta chain was identified in a study of T cells in Graves' hyperthyroidism and ophthalmopathy. This clonotype has a count of ten or more. Its antigen is undetermined. Study-wide results and limits: Peripheral blood also featured most of the thyroid clonotypes expanded above 0.001.

The source material, RNA transcripts, was used to amplify TCR beta CDR3 regions. TCR CDR3 underwent first-round RT-PCR with the HTBI primer set. TCRdb re-derived calls from the multiplex PCR reads in MiXCR, one entry per CDR3 protein. The sample has about 360,000 distinct CDR3 sequences, approximately 15% seen once. Trimming removed 6 bases from V and 4 bases from J; junction bases left unmatched: 7. The CDR3 length is 14 residues. Germline CDR1 is SEHNR and CDR2 is FQNEAQ (reference sequence). Participants, patients aged 18 to 65, had newly diagnosed hyperthyroidism with a duration under 2 months. Exclusion of patients followed from uncontrolled infection, other autoimmune disease, pregnancy or lactation. PBMCs came from 10 ml fresh peripheral blood.

The receptor was derived from a man younger than 45 with Graves' hyperthyroidism that later progressed to Graves' ophthalmopathy. This chain links TRBV7-9 with TRBJ1-2; 8 bases are a match to TRBD1. The sample was blood. The CDR3 sequence: CASRIGQGPYGYTF. The CDR3 nucleotides are TGTGCCAGCAGGATAGGACAGGGACCCTATGGCTACACCTTC.